The 27 T cell receptor beta chains below all came from one sample that was sequenced in a study of blood T cell repertoires in COVID-19. This table comes from immunoSEQ multiplex PCR, and its TCRdb copy is limited to in-frame clones, with some not included. Of under 120,000 clones in the sample, 85% to 90% were seen once. The specimen sequenced was peripheral blood. The receptor set was obtained from a woman older than 75 with acute or convalescent COVID-19.

The rearrangement links TRBV4-3 to TRBJ1-3; maybe TRBD1 (5 bases). CDR3 size: 14 residues. V lost 3 bases, J lost 2 bases, and 8 bases lay in between. CDR1 LGHNA and CDR2 YSLEER come from the germline V gene. The CDR3 region has the DNA TGCGCCAGCAGCCAGGGGGGGGCTGGAAACACCATATATTTT. Translated, it gives CASSQGGAGNTIYF.

The genes are TRBV2 and TRBJ1-4; D call uncertain. Trimming shortened V by 4 bases and J by 4 bases, and 13 bases separated the two germline ends. In germline, CDR1 is SNHLY, CDR2 FYNNEI. The CDR3 covers 15 residues. The DNA for the CDR3 is TGTGCCAGCAGTGTTGAGGCGGCCGGTAATGAAAAACTGTTTTTT. This encodes CASSVEAAGNEKLFF.

This chain joins TRBV15 and TRBJ1-4; 7 positions match TRBD1. The ends lost 5 bases at V and 8 bases at J; junction bases unmatched: 11. Germline CDR1 and CDR2: LNHNV and YYDKDF (reference sequence). The CDR3 spans 15 residues. CDR3 in amino acids: CATSVTGAYKEKLFF. The DNA of the CDR3 is TGTGCCACCAGCGTCACAGGGGCATATAAGGAAAAACTGTTTTTT.

This chain links TRBV10-2 with TRBJ1-6; D is unresolved. V was cut by 8 bases and J by 7 bases, with 15 bases left in between. CDR1 is WSHSY and CDR2 is SAAADI in the germline V gene. The CDR3 runs 14 residues. DNA of the CDR3: TGCGCCAGCTCCAAGGACGGGAGGAATTCACCCCTCCACTTT. This sequence encodes CASSKDGRNSPLHF.

The chain carries TRBV19 and TRBJ2-5; 8 bases line up with TRBD2. Per germline, CDR1 LNHDA and CDR2 SQIVND (reference sequence). Germline trimming cut 3 bases from V and 7 bases from J; bases unmatched to any gene: 1. This CDR3 region has 12 residues. In nucleotides, the CDR3 is TGTGCCAGTAGTATCGGGGGGGGGACCCAGTACTTC. This gives the protein CASSIGGGTQYF.

V usage is TRBV11-2 and J usage is TRBJ2-1, with D hard to call. Germline CDR1 reads SGHAT; CDR2 reads FQNNGV. V was pared by 3 bases and J by 4 bases, with 10 bases between. CDR3 length equals 14 residues. The CDR3 DNA follows: TGTGCCAGCAGCTTGTTAGTCCGATACAATGAGCAGTTCTTC. It translates to CASSLLVRYNEQFF.

The chain couples TRBV10-3 to TRBJ2-4, with TRBD1 matching 11 bases. The trim removed 3 bases at V and 6 bases at J, leaving 10 bases unmatched. In germline, CDR1 is ENHRY, CDR2 SYGVKD. The CDR3 totals 17 residues. The CDR3 nucleotides are TGTGCCATCAGTGACCCGGACAGGGGGCTTGTTCTAAACATTCAGTACTTC. Translation: CAISDPDRGLVLNIQYF.

The V gene is TRBV7-9, the J gene TRBJ2-3; no clear D gene. Trimming took 5 bases from V and 0 from J, leaving 15 bases between them. Per germline, CDR1 SEHNR and CDR2 FQNEAQ (reference sequence). The CDR3 has 16 residues. In DNA, the CDR3 is TGTGCCAGCAGCCTGAGACTTCGGGTTAGCACAGATACGCAGTATTTT. As protein: CASSLRLRVSTDTQYF.

This chain links TRBV18 with TRBJ1-1; 8 bases match TRBD1. The junction had 5 bases not matched to a gene; V was cut back by 4 bases and J by 1 base. The CDR3 contains 15 residues. CDR1 is KGHSH, CDR2 LQKENI, per germline. The CDR3 protein is CASSQRQGPNTEAFF. In DNA, the CDR3 is TGTGCCAGCTCACAGAGACAGGGGCCGAACACTGAAGCTTTCTTT. The full variable domain, its missing parts supplied by reference TRBV18 and TRBJ1-1, is NAGVMQNPRHLVRRRGQEARLRCSPMKGHSHVYWYRQLPEEGLKFMVYLQKENIIDESGMPKERFSAEFPKEGPSILRIQQVVRGDSAAYFCASSQRQGPNTEAFFGQGTRLTVV.

V gene TRBV6-6 combines with J gene TRBJ2-7; 11 nucleotides match TRBD1. V gave up 5 bases and J gave up 4 bases; unmatched junction bases: 7. CDR1 MNHNY and CDR2 SVGAGI come from the germline V gene (reference sequence). The CDR3 has 15 amino acids. CDR3 DNA: TGTGCCAGCAGTGGCCTGGACAGGGGGCTATACGAGCAGTACTTC. The encoded protein is CASSGLDRGLYEQYF.

The chain joins TRBV11-2 to TRBJ2-7; maybe TRBD2 (6 bases). There are 14 residues in the CDR3. CDR1 is SGHAT, CDR2 FQNNGV, per germline. With 1 base removed from V and 2 bases from J, the gap between germline ends came to 9 bases. CDR3 sequence (DNA): TGTGCCAGCAGCTTAGTTCGGGGGACCTACGAGCAGTACTTC. Protein product: CASSLVRGTYEQYF.

The chain employs TRBV5-1 and TRBJ1-1, with 8 bases fitting TRBD1. The CDR3 runs 14 residues. Trimming removed 4 bases from V and 3 bases from J; junction bases left unmatched: 5. The germline CDR1 and CDR2 sequences are SGHRS and YFSETQ. The CDR3 loop is CASSQPTGDTEAFF. The CDR3, as DNA: TGCGCCAGCAGCCAACCGACAGGGGACACTGAAGCTTTCTTT. Based on the CDR3 plus reference TRBV5-1 and TRBJ1-1, the full variable domain is KAGVTQTPRYLIKTRGQQVTLSCSPISGHRSVSWYQQTPGQGLQFLFEYFSETQRNKGNFPGRFSGRQFSNSRSEMNVSTLELGDSALYLCASSQPTGDTEAFFGQGTRLTVV.

The genes are TRBV12-3 or TRBV12-4 and TRBJ2-7; D call uncertain. With 5 bases removed from V and 4 bases from J, the gap between germline ends came to 9 bases. This CDR3 comprises 12 residues. In DNA form, the CDR3 reads TGTGCCAGCAGTCGGCCGGGTTACGAGCAGTACTTC. This codes for CASSRPGYEQYF.

This sequence joins TRBV4-1 and TRBJ2-3, with 12 bases lining up with TRBD2. This CDR3 is built from 16 residues. Looked up from germline, CDR1 is MGHRA and CDR2 is YSYEKL. The V segment lost 5 bases and the J segment 2 bases; nucleotides outside the gene matches: 5. CDR3 nucleotide sequence: TGCGCCAGCAGCTGGCGACTAGCGGGGGACACAGATACGCAGTATTTT. Residues: CASSWRLAGDTDTQYF.

The J gene is TRBJ2-1, the V gene TRBV5-1; 9 bases are a match to TRBD2. The CDR3 has 17 residues. In germline, CDR1 is SGHRS, CDR2 YFSETQ. V gave up 0 bases and J gave up 2 bases; unmatched junction bases: 6. The CDR3 DNA follows: TGCGCCAGCAGCTTGGGGGGAGCGGGGGGCCCCTACAATGAGCAGTTCTTC. It codes for CASSLGGAGGPYNEQFF.

J is TRBJ1-2 and V is TRBV7-6, with 9 bases lining up with TRBD1. V lost 1 base, J lost 2 bases, and 5 bases stayed unmatched. The CDR3 length is 16 residues. The germline V gene encodes CDR1 SGHVS and CDR2 FNYEAQ. The DNA of the CDR3 is TGTGCCAGCAGCTTAGGGCCGGGACAGGGAAACTATGGCTACACCTTC. Translated, it gives CASSLGPGQGNYGYTF.

The genes are TRBV6-1 and TRBJ2-7; 9 bases agree with TRBD1. The germline V gene has CDR1 MNHNS and CDR2 SASEGT. CDR3 length equals 15 residues. V dropped 2 bases and J dropped 4; count of bases not matched to a gene: 6. For the CDR3, the DNA is TGTGCCAGCAGTGAAAGGGACAGGGTTTTATACGAGCAGTACTTC. As protein: CASSERDRVLYEQYF.

This chain connects TRBV5-1 to TRBJ2-7; 8 bases fit TRBD1. CDR1 and CDR2 (germline): SGHRS, YFSETQ. The CDR3 consists of 14 residues. The ends lost 5 bases at V and 3 bases at J; junction bases unmatched: 7. CDR3 loop: CASSQNTGGYEQYF. DNA of the CDR3: TGCGCCAGCAGTCAGAATACAGGGGGCTACGAGCAGTACTTC.

The V gene is TRBV18, the J gene TRBJ2-7, with 7 bases matching TRBD1. With 2 bases clipped from V and 1 base from J, the junction kept 5 bases outside the gene matches. The CDR3 has 15 residues. Germline V lookup: CDR1 KGHSH, CDR2 LQKENI. CDR3 nucleotide sequence: TGTGCCAGCTCACCAAGTTCGGGACAGTCCTACGAGCAGTACTTC. Residues: CASSPSSGQSYEQYF.

Here the CDR3 reads CASSGGGSSGANVLTF. The CDR3 DNA is TGTGCCAGCAGCGGTGGAGGGAGCTCTGGGGCCAACGTCCTGACTTTC. V gene TRBV5-4 combines with J gene TRBJ2-6; D possibly corresponds to TRBD2 (6 bases). CDR1 SGHNT and CDR2 YYREEE come from the germline V gene (reference sequence). The CDR3 contains 16 residues. Trimming shortened V by 4 bases and J by 0 bases, and 11 bases separated the two germline ends.

This clone was counted once. The genes are TRBV30 and TRBJ1-2; D is unresolved. Per the germline V gene, CDR1 is GTSNPN and CDR2 is SVGIG (reference sequence). V was trimmed by 4 bases and J by 7 bases, leaving 13 bases between them. The CDR3 runs 12 residues. The CDR3 DNA reads as TGTGCCTGGATGGGCAGGCTTGGTGGCTACACCTTC. It specifies CAWMGRLGGYTF.

The J gene is TRBJ1-6, the V gene TRBV11-2; 7 bases align to TRBD1. Trimming removed 4 bases from V and 0 bases from J; junction bases left unmatched: 6. From germline, CDR1 is SGHAT and CDR2 FQNNGV. The CDR3 length is 17 residues. DNA for the CDR3: TGTGCCAGCAGCTCCCCAGGGGGAAGCTCCTATAATTCACCCCTCCACTTT. Protein product: CASSSPGGSSYNSPLHF. Together with reference TRBV11-2 and TRBJ1-6, the CDR3 gives the full variable domain: EAGVAQSPRYKIIEKRQSVAFWCNPISGHATLYWYQQILGQGPKLLIQFQNNGVVDDSQLPKDRFSAERLKGVDSTLKIQPAKLEDSAVYLCASSSPGGSSYNSPLHFGNGTRLTVT.

The chain joins TRBV19 to TRBJ1-1; tentatively, D is TRBD1 (6 bases). Germline values: CDR1 LNHDA, CDR2 SQIVND (reference sequence). The CDR3 is 14 residues long. V was clipped by 7 bases and J by 1 base, with 13 bases between them. The CDR3 loop is CASKPGEGNTEAFF. As DNA, the CDR3 is TGTGCCAGTAAACCAGGGGAGGGGAACACTGAAGCTTTCTTT.

This clone has a single count. The chain uses TRBV7-3 and TRBJ2-3, with 8 bases fitting TRBD2. CDR1 is SGHTA and CDR2 is FQGTGA in the germline V gene. V lost 6 bases and J lost 1; bases outside the gene matches: 6. The CDR3 consists of 15 residues. The CDR3 is CASSLSGARTDTQYF. CDR3 nucleotide sequence: TGTGCCAGCAGTCTTAGCGGGGCCCGCACAGATACGCAGTATTTT. Full variable domain (outside the CDR3, taken from reference TRBV7-3 and TRBJ2-3): GAGVSQTPSNKVTEKGKYVELRCDPISGHTALYWYRQSLGQGPEFLIYFQGTGAADDSGLPNDRFFAVRPEGSVSTLKIQRTERGDSAVYLCASSLSGARTDTQYFGPGTRLTVL.

The chain uses TRBV6-5 and TRBJ2-7, with D possibly being TRBD1 (6 bases). This CDR3 is 14 amino acids long. V shed 4 bases and J shed 5 bases, with 15 bases lying between them. Germline V gives CDR1 MNHEY, CDR2 SVGAGI. The DNA for the CDR3 is TGTGCCAGCAGTTCCACCATGACAGGCGACGAGCAGTACTTC. It codes for CASSSTMTGDEQYF.

The chain uses TRBV28 and TRBJ2-1, with D maybe TRBD1 (6 bases). Germline V gene sequence: CDR1 MDHEN, CDR2 SYDVKM. V shed 6 bases and J shed 9 bases, with 24 bases lying between them. CDR3 length: 16 amino acids. The CDR3 here is CASSLTGLGASGEQFF. CDR3 bases: TGTGCCAGCAGCCTGACTGGCCTGGGGGCATCAGGTGAGCAGTTCTTC.

The chain joins TRBV5-6 to TRBJ1-2; tentatively, D is TRBD1 (5 bases). Germline V gene data show CDR1 as SGHDT and CDR2 as YYEEEE. The ends were cut back, 5 bases at V and 4 bases at J, with 12 bases in the middle. This CDR3 comprises 13 residues. The CDR3 DNA is TGTGCCAGCAGACAAAACAGGTTCTATGGCTACACCTTC. Its protein is CASRQNRFYGYTF.